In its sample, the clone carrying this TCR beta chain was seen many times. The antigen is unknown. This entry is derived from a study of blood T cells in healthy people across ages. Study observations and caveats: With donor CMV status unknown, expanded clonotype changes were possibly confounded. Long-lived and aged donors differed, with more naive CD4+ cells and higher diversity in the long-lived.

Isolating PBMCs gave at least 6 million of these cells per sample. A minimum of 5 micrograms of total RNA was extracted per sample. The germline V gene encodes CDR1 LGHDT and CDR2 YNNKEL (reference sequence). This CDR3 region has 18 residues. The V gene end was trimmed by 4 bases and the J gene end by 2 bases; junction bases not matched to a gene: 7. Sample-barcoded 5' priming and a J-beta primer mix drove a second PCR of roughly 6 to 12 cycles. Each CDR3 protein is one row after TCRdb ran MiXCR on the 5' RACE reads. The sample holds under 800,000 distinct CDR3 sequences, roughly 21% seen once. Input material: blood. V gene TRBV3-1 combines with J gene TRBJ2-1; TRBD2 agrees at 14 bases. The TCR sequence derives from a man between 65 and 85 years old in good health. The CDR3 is CASSPGTSGSRTYNEQFF. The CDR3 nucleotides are TGTGCCAGCAGCCCCGGGACTAGCGGGAGTCGCACCTACAATGAGCAGTTCTTC.